The next 27 T cell receptor beta chains were all read from a single sample in a study of blood T cells in healthy people across ages. It was with a sample-barcoded 5' primer and a J-beta primer mix that a second PCR of about 7 to 12 cycles was run. MiXCR was run by TCRdb on the 5' RACE reads, yielding one entry per CDR3 protein. The table has roughly 860,000 distinct CDR3 sequences, around two thirds seen once; the top ten hold roughly a quarter. The sample consisted of blood. These receptors all come from a man under 40 in good health.

A note on this clonotype: The junction departs from the called germline gene at one end, perhaps through a read error. V gene TRBV7-8 combines with J gene TRBJ2-5; D is possibly TRBD1 or TRBD2 (5 bases each). Germline V lookup: CDR1 SGHVS, CDR2 FQNEAQ. The CDR3 contains 16 residues. The CDR3 nucleotides read TGTGCCAGCAACTTAGCGCACACAGGACGACAAGGGACCCAGTACTTC. Protein: CASNLAHTGRQGTQYF. Supplemented by reference TRBV7-8 and TRBJ2-5, the full variable domain reads GAGVSQSPRYKVAKRGQDVALRCDPISGHVSLFWYQQALGQGPEFLTYFQNEAQLDKSGLPSDRFFAERPEGSVSTLKIQRTQQEDSAVYLCASNLAHTGRQGTQYFGPGTRLLVL.

This chain connects TRBV27 to TRBJ2-1; 9 nucleotides line up with TRBD1. Germline lookup yields CDR1 MNHEY and CDR2 SMNVEV (reference sequence). The trim removed 1 base at V and 2 bases at J, leaving 3 bases unmatched. CDR3 size: 16 residues. Here the CDR3 reads CASSLYRQGAYNEQFF. The DNA for the CDR3 is TGTGCCAGCAGTTTATACAGACAGGGGGCCTACAATGAGCAGTTCTTC.

This sequence joins TRBV29-1 and TRBJ1-1; D is perhaps TRBD1 (5 bases). Trimming pared 3 bases from V and 3 bases from J, leaving 11 bases between. Germline CDR1 SQVTM, CDR2 ANQGSEA. This CDR3 contains 13 residues. The CDR3 reads CSVEVLGDTEAFF. DNA for the CDR3: TGCAGCGTTGAGGTTCTGGGGGACACTGAAGCTTTCTTT.

This clonotype has only a few counts. The chain is built from TRBV12-3 or TRBV12-4 and TRBJ2-7; D unclear. Deletions cut 8 bases from V and 3 bases from J, with 8 bases between. The CDR3 runs to 11 residues. The CDR3 DNA reads TGTGCCAGCCGATCGGGCTACGAGCAGTACTTC. Its translation: CASRSGYEQYF.

The V call is TRBV12-3 or TRBV12-4, the J call TRBJ2-1; D is perhaps TRBD2 (6 bases). This CDR3 is 13 amino acids long. Trimming shortened V by 7 bases and J by 9 bases, and 16 bases separated the two germline ends. CDR3 residues: CASTGGAGIEQFF. Written as DNA, the CDR3 is TGTGCCAGCACTGGCGGAGCGGGTATTGAGCAGTTCTTC.

Many counts were recorded for this clonotype. The J gene is TRBJ2-5, the V gene TRBV12-3 or TRBV12-4, with D unresolved. This CDR3 is built from 13 residues. Trimming cost V 5 bases and J 4 bases, with 11 bases left between them. This CDR3 reads CASSPPGAETQYF. In nucleotides, the CDR3 is TGTGCCAGCAGTCCCCCTGGTGCAGAGACCCAGTACTTC.

The count of this clonotype is one. The chain joins TRBV30 to TRBJ2-4; the D is unclear. Gene TRBJ2-7 matches the end of the DNA better, so the J call may be wrong. Germline lookup yields CDR1 GTSNPN and CDR2 SVGIG (reference sequence). The CDR3 totals 12 residues. Here the CDR3 DNA reads TGTGCCTGGAGTTGGGGTGTCTACGAGCAGTACTTC. Its translation: CAWSWGVYEQYF.

The V gene is TRBV19, the J gene TRBJ2-1, with a tentative D call TRBD1 (6 bases). With 5 bases removed from V and 5 bases from J, the gap between germline ends came to 13 bases. The CDR3 loop spans 14 amino acids. The germline V gene encodes CDR1 LNHDA and CDR2 SQIVND (reference sequence). The CDR3 loop is CASSVQDSHNEQFF. As DNA, the CDR3 is TGTGCCAGTAGTGTACAGGACAGCCACAATGAGCAGTTCTTC.

J is TRBJ1-1 and V is TRBV12-3 or TRBV12-4; weak D call: TRBD1 (6 bases). The germline V and J ends were trimmed by 7 bases and 1 base, with 13 bases remaining between them. The CDR3 is 14 amino acids. CDR3 in DNA: TGTGCCAGCAATCCAACGGGGGCGAACACTGAAGCTTTCTTT. It codes for CASNPTGANTEAFF.

The rearrangement uses TRBV9 and TRBJ2-3; D is perhaps TRBD1 (5 bases). Germline V CDR1 and CDR2: SGDLS, YYNGEE. V was cut by 4 bases and J by 2 bases, with 20 bases left in between. The CDR3 has 17 amino acids. In DNA, the CDR3 is TGTGCCAGCAGCACGAGAAGGGGTTCCCCTATCACAGATACGCAGTATTTT. Its protein product is CASSTRRGSPITDTQYF.

The genes are TRBV7-2 and TRBJ1-2; TRBD1 aligns across 8 bases. This CDR3 is built from 14 residues. Germline CDR1 reads SGHTA; CDR2 reads FQGNSA. With 3 bases clipped from V and 3 bases from J, the junction kept 3 bases outside the gene matches. The CDR3 DNA follows: TGTGCCAGCAGCTTGGGGACAGGATACTATGGCTACACCTTC. This codes for CASSLGTGYYGYTF.

The J gene is TRBJ2-1, the V gene TRBV4-3; 13 bases fit TRBD2. The length of the CDR3 is 17 residues. Germline V gene data show CDR1 as LGHNA and CDR2 as YSLEER. Trimming took 0 bases from V and 7 from J; bases not matched to a gene: 6. In DNA, the CDR3 is TGCGCCAGCAGCCAAGAAGTACTAGCGGGGGGGCTGAATGAGCAGTTCTTC. This encodes CASSQEVLAGGLNEQFF.

The J gene is TRBJ2-5, the V gene TRBV7-2; the D gene is possibly TRBD1 (7 bases). The end of the DNA is better explained by TRBJ2-7, so the J call may be wrong. Looked up from germline, CDR1 is SGHTA and CDR2 is FQGNSA. This CDR3 comprises 17 residues. CDR3 residues: CASSLAGRDRQSYEQYF. CDR3 nucleotides: TGTGCCAGCAGCTTGGCCGGGCGGGACAGACAATCCTACGAGCAGTACTTC.

The chain employs TRBV12-3 or TRBV12-4 and TRBJ2-7; D is uncertain. Trimming removed 0 bases at V and 3 bases at J, with 9 bases between. The CDR3 runs to 14 residues. The DNA of the CDR3 is TGTGCCAGCAGTTTAGCCCGGAACAACTACGAGCAGTACTTC. It codes for CASSLARNNYEQYF.

This clonotype was seen a few times. The V and J genes are TRBV7-8 and TRBJ2-1; D unclear. Between the trimmed V and J ends, which lost 1 base and 8 bases, there was a span of 6 bases. CDR3 size: 12 residues. CDR1 and CDR2 (germline): SGHVS, FQNEAQ. CDR3 amino acids: CASSLVMDEQFF. The CDR3 DNA sequence: TGTGCCAGCAGCTTAGTAATGGATGAGCAGTTCTTC.

The chain is built from TRBV6-2 or TRBV6-3 and TRBJ1-4; unclear D gene. The CDR3 has 14 residues. In germline, CDR1 is MNHEY, CDR2 SVGEGT. The V and J ends lost 2 bases and 7 bases respectively, with 11 bases between them. The CDR3 sequence is CASSYISDPEKLFF. The CDR3 DNA reads TGTGCCAGCAGTTACATATCGGACCCTGAAAAACTGTTTTTT.

This chain links TRBV4-3 with TRBJ2-5; TRBD1 agrees at 10 bases. The DNA end is a closer match to TRBJ2-7, so the J assignment may be wrong. Germline loops: CDR1 LGHNA, CDR2 YSLEER. The CDR3 sequence is 16 residues long. The CDR3, as DNA: TGCGCCAGCAGCCAAGGACACGGGACAGGGGTCGCCGAGCAGTACTTC. This codes for CASSQGHGTGVAEQYF.

This chain links TRBV24-1 with TRBJ2-5, with D maybe TRBD2 (5 bases). The germline V and J ends were trimmed by 6 bases and 5 bases, with 18 bases remaining between them. The V gene's germline CDR1 is KGHDR and CDR2 SFDVKD. This CDR3 contains 15 residues. The CDR3 protein is CATSTNQSPGETQYF. The DNA for the CDR3 is TGTGCCACCAGTACCAACCAGTCCCCGGGGGAGACCCAGTACTTC.

The genes are TRBV7-2 and TRBJ2-2, with 10 nucleotides matching TRBD2. This CDR3 region has 16 residues. Germline trimming cut 1 base from V and 1 base from J; bases unmatched to any gene: 0. The germline gives CDR1 SGHTA, CDR2 FQGNSA. CDR3 in DNA: TGTGCCAGCAGCTTAGTAGCGGGGGGGAACACCGGGGAGCTGTTTTTT. Protein sequence: CASSLVAGGNTGELFF.

This rearrangement joins TRBV7-8 to TRBJ2-4; D call uncertain. The J call may be incorrect, as the DNA end agrees better with TRBJ2-7. The CDR3 covers 13 residues. From germline, CDR1 is SGHVS and CDR2 FQNEAQ. The CDR3: CASSLAMWGEQYF. The CDR3 coding sequence is TGTGCCAGCAGCTTAGCGATGTGGGGCGAGCAGTACTTC.

The genes are TRBV12-3 or TRBV12-4 and TRBJ1-5; D gene unclear. The CDR3 loop spans 13 amino acids. V was shortened by 6 bases and J by 0 bases, with 6 bases between the two germline ends. The CDR3 loop reads CASRRDSNQPQHF. The CDR3, as DNA: TGTGCCAGCAGGAGAGATAGCAATCAGCCCCAGCATTTT.

V is TRBV4-3 and J is TRBJ2-7, with TRBD2 matching over 14 bases. CDR1 and CDR2 from the germline V gene are LGHNA and YSLEER. Trimming took 5 bases from V and 2 from J; bases not matched to a gene: 5. This CDR3 is built from 16 residues. The CDR3 DNA reads as TGCGCCAGCAGCTATGGACTAGCGGGGGGTACCTACGAGCAGTACTTC. It codes for CASSYGLAGGTYEQYF.

The chain is built from TRBV7-2 and TRBJ2-5; 8 bases are a match to TRBD1. The DNA end is more similar to TRBJ2-7, so the J call may be wrong. In germline, CDR1 is SGHTA, CDR2 FQGNSA. CDR3 length equals 13 residues. CDR3 sequence: CASSFKTGDEQYF. In DNA, the CDR3 is TGTGCCAGCAGCTTTAAGACAGGGGACGAGCAGTACTTC.

The chain combines TRBV12-3 or TRBV12-4 with TRBJ2-3; D is possibly TRBD1 (5 bases). V lost 9 bases and J lost 2, with 9 bases in between. The CDR3 has 12 residues. CDR3 DNA: TGTGCCAGTAGGGGATACACAGATACGCAGTATTTT. This encodes CASRGYTDTQYF.

The genes are TRBV2 and TRBJ2-3; D perhaps matches TRBD2 (5 bases). Deletions cut 7 bases from V and 4 bases from J, with 18 bases between. Germline CDR1 SNHLY, CDR2 FYNNEI. The CDR3 is 15 amino acids. The CDR3 nucleotides are TGTGCCAGCACTTCGGGAAGTGTACTGCCAGATACGCAGTATTTT. This translates into CASTSGSVLPDTQYF.

The V call is TRBV12-3 or TRBV12-4, the J call TRBJ2-7; 12 nucleotides agree with TRBD1. V dropped 7 bases and J dropped 5; count of bases not matched to a gene: 12. The CDR3 loop spans 16 amino acids. CDR3: CASTEGQGAFFDEQYF. The CDR3 DNA follows: TGTGCCAGCACCGAGGGACAGGGGGCTTTTTTCGACGAGCAGTACTTC.

The count of this clonotype is one. The rearrangement joins TRBV3-1 to TRBJ2-2; either TRBD1 or TRBD2 may fit D (5 bases each). V gave up 4 bases and J gave up 7 bases, with 13 bases separating them. The CDR3 spans 14 residues. Germline V gene data show CDR1 as LGHDT and CDR2 as YNNKEL (reference sequence). The CDR3 loop reads CASSPRGPRGELFF. The DNA of the CDR3 is TGTGCCAGCAGCCCGAGGGGCCCGCGCGGGGAGCTGTTTTTT.